This passage covers 29 T cell receptor beta chains from one sample sequenced in a study of PD-1 blockade in classical Hodgkin lymphoma. Using immunoSEQ multiplex PCR, the repertoire was profiled, and TCRdb retains in-frame clones only, with some absent. This table has about 24,000 clones, under 90% appearing once. No patient escaped relapse after autologous stem cell transplantation, and brentuximab vedotin exposure varied. The specimen was peripheral blood mononuclear cells (PBMCs), collected before the second cycle of nivolumab. The source of these receptors is a human donor with classical Hodgkin lymphoma.

For the CDR3, the DNA is TGTGCCAGCAGCTTATACATTGACAATGAGCAGTTCTTC. Amino acid sequence: CASSLYIDNEQFF. This chain links TRBV7-6 with TRBJ2-1; D not certain. V lost 2 bases and J lost 5, with 7 bases in between. Germline lookup yields CDR1 SGHVS and CDR2 FNYEAQ. The length of the CDR3 is 13 residues. The whole variable domain, filled in from reference TRBV7-6 and TRBJ2-1, reads GAGVSQSPRYKVTKRGQDVALRCDPISGHVSLYWYRQALGQGPEFLTYFNYEAQQDKSGLPNDRFSAERPEGSISTLTIQRTEQRDSAMYRCASSLYIDNEQFFGPGTRLTVL.

This clone was counted a few times. V and J are TRBV7-9 and TRBJ2-2, with TRBD2 matching 12 bases. Germline lookup yields CDR1 SEHNR and CDR2 FQNEAQ (reference sequence). Losses at the gene ends were 5 bases for V and 3 bases for J; bases not matched to a gene: 7. CDR3 size: 17 residues. CDR3 DNA: TGTGCCAGCAGCCCCCTAGCGGGGGGGCAGTACACCGGGGAGCTGTTTTTT. It is translated as CASSPLAGGQYTGELFF.

The V call is TRBV5-6, the J call TRBJ2-7, with 9 bases aligning to TRBD2. Germline CDR1 is SGHDT and CDR2 is YYEEEE. The CDR3 is made up of 17 amino acids. Trimming cost V 0 bases and J 0 bases; bases outside gene matches: 7. CDR3 loop: CASSLAGAGGNSYEQYF. CDR3 DNA sequence: TGTGCCAGCAGCTTGGCAGGGGCGGGAGGGAACTCCTACGAGCAGTACTTC.

The J gene is TRBJ2-5, the V gene TRBV7-9; 9 nucleotides align to TRBD2. Per the germline V gene, CDR1 is SEHNR and CDR2 is FQNEAQ (reference sequence). This CDR3 comprises 16 residues. The V gene end was trimmed by 0 bases and the J gene end by 3 bases; junction bases not matched to a gene: 5. The CDR3 protein is CASSLAGTSKKETQYF. In DNA form, the CDR3 reads TGTGCCAGCAGCTTAGCCGGGACTAGCAAAAAAGAGACCCAGTACTTC.

The genes are TRBV5-1 and TRBJ2-1; D remains ambiguous. Trimming pared 5 bases from V and 0 bases from J, leaving 9 bases between. The CDR3 runs to 14 residues. Germline loops: CDR1 SGHRS, CDR2 YFSETQ. The DNA for the CDR3 is TGCGCCAGCAGATCGGCAAGCTCCTACAATGAGCAGTTCTTC. Translation: CASRSASSYNEQFF.

The chain is built from TRBV18 and TRBJ1-1; D is unclear. Germline lookup yields CDR1 KGHSH and CDR2 LQKENI. Trimming cost V 6 bases and J 5 bases, with 10 bases left between them. The CDR3 loop spans 12 amino acids. In DNA, the CDR3 is TGTGCCAGCTCTGCCGAAATTACTGAAGCTTTCTTT. It encodes CASSAEITEAFF.

As to this clone: The same CDR3 can be traced to other DNA sequences in this sample. The gene calls are TRBV5-1 and TRBJ1-1; perhaps TRBD1 as D (5 bases). Trimming took off 4 bases at V and 5 bases at J, with 12 bases between the two ends. This CDR3 contains 13 residues. Germline V gene data show CDR1 as SGHRS and CDR2 as YFSETQ. The CDR3 is CASSPDGGTEAFF. The CDR3 DNA sequence: TGCGCCAGCAGCCCGGACGGGGGGACTGAAGCTTTCTTT.

V and J are TRBV9 and TRBJ1-2, with a weak D call TRBD1 (5 bases). This CDR3 region has 14 residues. V lost 4 bases and J lost 4, with 14 bases in between. Germline loops: CDR1 SGDLS, CDR2 YYNGEE. CDR3 loop: CASSSGTVSYGYTF. Here the CDR3 DNA reads TGTGCCAGCAGCTCGGGGACGGTTAGCTATGGCTACACCTTC.

The chain joins TRBV6-1 to TRBJ1-1, with a tentative D call TRBD1 (5 bases). The CDR3 consists of 13 residues. Germline V gene lookup returns CDR1 MNHNS and CDR2 SASEGT. V lost 7 bases and J 5 bases, leaving 14 bases between the germline ends. The CDR3 reads CASTLGVWTEAFF. DNA of the CDR3: TGTGCCAGCACCCTGGGGGTGTGGACTGAAGCTTTCTTT.

The CDR3 is CASSMDAGELFF. The CDR3 DNA reads as TGTGCCAGCAGCATGGATGCCGGGGAGCTGTTTTTT. The V gene is TRBV5-4, the J gene TRBJ2-2; D is ambiguous. This CDR3 comprises 12 residues. Germline CDR1 is SGHNT and CDR2 is YYREEE (reference sequence). Trimming removed 4 bases at V and 6 bases at J, with 7 bases between. Full variable domain (outside the CDR3, taken from reference TRBV5-4 and TRBJ2-2): ETGVTQSPTHLIKTRGQQVTLRCSSQSGHNTVSWYQQALGQGPQFIFQYYREEENGRGNFPPRFSGLQFPNYSSELNVNALELDDSALYLCASSMDAGELFFGEGSRLTVL.

The rearrangement joins TRBV6-5 to TRBJ2-1; D may be TRBD1 (5 bases). The CDR3 consists of 14 residues. CDR1 is MNHEY and CDR2 is SVGAGI in the germline V gene. V was pared by 2 bases and J by 0 bases, with 5 bases between. The CDR3 protein is CASSYRGSYNEQFF. The CDR3 bases are TGTGCCAGCAGTTACAGGGGCTCCTACAATGAGCAGTTCTTC.

The genes are TRBV6-5 and TRBJ2-2; a weak D match, TRBD2 (5 bases). Looked up from germline, CDR1 is MNHEY and CDR2 is SVGAGI. The CDR3 spans 14 residues. Deletions cut 1 base from V and 7 bases from J, with 10 bases between. The CDR3 coding sequence is TGTGCCAGCAGTTACTTCCGGAGCGGCGGGGAGCTGTTTTTT. This gives the protein CASSYFRSGGELFF.

The chain combines TRBV29-1 with TRBJ1-1, with a weak D call TRBD1 (5 bases). The CDR3 loop spans 14 amino acids. V lost 6 bases to trimming and J lost 6 bases, with 20 bases between them. From germline, CDR1 is SQVTM and CDR2 ANQGSEA. The CDR3 sequence is CSVCRGRSPPEAFF. The CDR3 DNA is TGCAGCGTATGTAGGGGCAGGTCCCCTCCTGAAGCTTTCTTT.

The rearrangement uses TRBV19 and TRBJ1-2, with D possibly being TRBD1 (6 bases). The CDR3 loop spans 15 amino acids. V gave up 8 bases and J gave up 1 base, with 17 bases separating them. Germline loops: CDR1 LNHDA, CDR2 SQIVND (reference sequence). CDR3 loop: CASSPQGLGNYGYTF. The CDR3 bases are TGTGCCAGTTCCCCCCAGGGGCTTGGTAACTATGGCTACACCTTC.

The rearrangement joins TRBV28 to TRBJ1-2; D remains ambiguous. The ends were cut back, 6 bases at V and 4 bases at J, with 21 bases in the middle. Germline CDR1 is MDHEN and CDR2 is SYDVKM. The CDR3 contains 16 residues. The CDR3 sequence is CASSAAGRPLGYGYTF. The CDR3 DNA reads as TGTGCCAGCAGCGCTGCAGGACGGCCGTTGGGCTATGGCTACACCTTC.

The J gene is TRBJ2-7, the V gene TRBV9; 11 bases line up with TRBD2. Germline-derived CDR1 and CDR2 are SGDLS and YYNGEE. The length of the CDR3 is 18 residues. Losses at the gene ends were 0 bases for V and 3 bases for J; bases not matched to a gene: 11. CDR3 protein: CASSVGDSGGEIYYEQYF. The CDR3 nucleotides read TGTGCCAGCAGCGTAGGCGATAGCGGGGGGGAGATTTACTACGAGCAGTACTTC. Using reference TRBV9 and TRBJ2-7 for the parts outside the CDR3, the full variable domain is DSGVTQTPKHLITATGQRVTLRCSPRSGDLSVYWYQQSLDQGLQFLIQYYNGEERAKGNILERFSAQQFPDLHSELNLSSLELGDSALYFCASSVGDSGGEIYYEQYFGPGTRLTVT.

In DNA form, the CDR3 reads TGTGCCAGCAGCCCCCCGATCCGGACAGGGGGCTCAGATACGCAGTATTTT. This sequence encodes CASSPPIRTGGSDTQYF. The V gene is TRBV5-4, the J gene TRBJ2-3; TRBD1 matches 11 bases. The CDR3 is made up of 17 amino acids. V dropped 4 bases and J dropped 4; count of bases not matched to a gene: 11. CDR1 is SGHNT, CDR2 YYREEE, per germline (reference sequence).

The chain is built from TRBV7-9 and TRBJ1-1; TRBD1 might be the D (6 bases). V was pared by 6 bases and J by 1 base, with 9 bases between. This CDR3 has 13 amino acids. Per germline, CDR1 SEHNR and CDR2 FQNEAQ (reference sequence). The CDR3 bases are TGTGCCAGCAGGGCGACAGGGAACACTGAAGCTTTCTTT. It specifies CASRATGNTEAFF.

This clone was observed a few times. The chain recombines TRBV5-4 with TRBJ2-3; 10 positions agree with TRBD2. The CDR3 loop spans 19 amino acids. Germline assignment: CDR1 SGHNT and CDR2 YYREEE (reference sequence). V lost 0 bases and J lost 0; bases outside the gene matches: 10. The CDR3 is CASSLETRSGRASTDTQYF. Written as DNA, the CDR3 is TGTGCCAGCAGCTTGGAGACTCGCAGCGGGAGGGCTAGCACAGATACGCAGTATTTT.

The V and J genes are TRBV9 and TRBJ2-7; either TRBD1 or TRBD2 may supply D (5 bases each). Trimming took off 4 bases at V and 4 bases at J, with 15 bases between the two ends. Germline values: CDR1 SGDLS, CDR2 YYNGEE. CDR3 length: 14 residues. The CDR3 spells CASSPRDRSYEQYF. CDR3 bases: TGTGCCAGCAGCCCACGGGACCGAAGTTACGAGCAGTACTTC.

This clone has just a few counts. The V call is TRBV28, the J call TRBJ2-2; TRBD1 is a possible D gene (5 bases). The CDR3 contains 13 residues. The V gene's germline CDR1 is MDHEN and CDR2 SYDVKM. V was cut by 6 bases and J by 2 bases, with 7 bases left in between. CDR3: CASRTGNTGELFF. In nucleotides, the CDR3 is TGTGCCAGCAGAACAGGAAACACCGGGGAGCTGTTTTTT.

The chain carries TRBV9 and TRBJ1-4; D uncertain. This CDR3 has 12 residues. Germline loops: CDR1 SGDLS, CDR2 YYNGEE. Trimming took off 7 bases at V and 11 bases at J, with 15 bases between the two ends. CDR3 nucleotide sequence: TGTGCCAGCCTACGAAGGTCGGAGAAACTGTTTTTT. It is translated as CASLRRSEKLFF.

The J gene is TRBJ1-2, the V gene TRBV18; D is possibly TRBD1 (6 bases). CDR1 is KGHSH, CDR2 LQKENI, per germline. The CDR3 is made up of 13 amino acids. V was trimmed by 6 bases and J by 5 bases, leaving 13 bases between them. The chain's CDR3 is CASSTDRSYGYTF. The CDR3 DNA reads TGTGCCAGCTCGACGGACAGAAGTTATGGCTACACCTTC.

The chain combines TRBV30 with TRBJ2-5, with 8 bases lining up with TRBD2. The germline V gene has CDR1 GTSNPN and CDR2 SVGIG (reference sequence). Trimming removed 3 bases from V and 3 bases from J; junction bases left unmatched: 9. The CDR3 is 15 residues long. CDR3 coding DNA: TGTGCCTGGAGCCCGGGACTAGGGTCCGAAGAGACCCAGTACTTC. The encoded protein is CAWSPGLGSEETQYF.

This chain joins TRBV11-1 and TRBJ2-1; 7 bases are shared with TRBD2. Unmatched junction bases numbered 4, after V lost 0 bases and J lost 5 bases. CDR1 and CDR2 (germline): SGHAT, FQDESV (reference sequence). The CDR3 extends over 15 amino acids. The DNA of the CDR3 is TGTGCCAGCAGCTTAGCGGGAGGGCTCCACAATGAGCAGTTCTTC. Protein product: CASSLAGGLHNEQFF.

The V call is TRBV11-3, the J call TRBJ2-7; D remains unclear. CDR1 is SGHNT, CDR2 YENEEA, per germline. The CDR3 covers 13 residues. The V end lost 0 bases, the J end lost 4 bases, and 7 bases lay between the germline ends. The CDR3 sequence is CASSLDLEYEQYF. The CDR3, as DNA: TGTGCCAGCAGCTTAGATTTAGAGTACGAGCAGTACTTC.

V usage is TRBV10-1 and J usage is TRBJ2-5; D is unresolved. Trimming stripped 3 bases from V and 4 bases from J, with 9 bases between. The CDR3 has 13 amino acids. Germline V gene lookup returns CDR1 WNHNN and CDR2 SYGVQD (reference sequence). The CDR3 protein is CASSETGRETQYF. CDR3 in DNA: TGCGCCAGCAGTGAAACGGGTCGAGAGACCCAGTACTTC.

This clone was counted only a few times. This rearrangement joins TRBV10-2 to TRBJ2-3; TRBD2 agrees at 8 bases. This CDR3 is 15 amino acids long. The germline gives CDR1 WSHSY, CDR2 SAAADI. V was clipped by 3 bases and J by 4 bases; unmatched bases: 6. This chain's CDR3 is CASSEAGAGADTQYF. CDR3 nucleotides: TGCGCCAGCAGTGAAGCGGGGGCCGGGGCAGATACGCAGTATTTT.

This sequence joins TRBV5-4 and TRBJ2-3, with D perhaps matching TRBD1 (5 bases). The CDR3 extends over 15 amino acids. Germline CDR1 reads SGHNT; CDR2 reads YYREEE (reference sequence). Trimming shortened V by 7 bases and J by 5 bases, and 20 bases separated the two germline ends. Here the CDR3 reads CASALDIGVLDTQYF. As DNA, the CDR3 is TGTGCCAGCGCGCTGGACATCGGTGTTTTAGATACGCAGTATTTT.